The rows below give T cell receptor beta chains drawn from one sample of a study of T cell repertoires and HLA-DP antigens. The table came from immunoSEQ multiplex PCR; TCRdb's copy has only in-frame clones and leaves some out. Here the sample spans tens of thousands of clones, about four fifths being singletons. These receptors have no known antigen. Sequencing was performed on CD4+ T cells from PBMCs. These receptors were collected from a man aged 60 to 75 in good health and CMV-seronegative. Each CDR3 is given with its conserved first and last residue. D genes are given only for firm matches. A row's size may be missing; if present it is once, few, many or a size class.

j_call v_call clone_size d_call cdr3_aa cdr3_nt
TRBJ2-6 TRBV10-3 NA TRBD1 CAIGQGQLSGANVLTF TGTGCCATTGGACAGGGACAACTCTCTGGGGCCAACGTCCTGACTTTC
TRBJ1-6 TRBV4-1 NA TRBD1 CASSQEGQMDSPLHF TGCGCCAGCAGCCAAGAGGGACAGATGGATTCACCCCTCCACTTT
TRBJ2-3 TRBV5-1 NA NA CASSDRAGGDTQYF TGCGCCAGCAGCGACAGGGCTGGAGGGGATACGCAGTATTTT
TRBJ2-7 TRBV7-2 NA TRBD2 CASSDPTSGAGYEQYF TGTGCCAGCAGCGATCCGACTAGCGGGGCGGGGTACGAGCAGTACTTC
TRBJ1-6 TRBV10-3 NA NA CAISESGSPLHF TGTGCCATCAGTGAGTCTGGTTCACCCCTCCACTTT
TRBJ2-1 TRBV6-1 once NA CASSLHVGRDNEQFF TGTGCCAGCAGTCTCCACGTGGGCCGGGACAATGAGCAGTTCTTC
TRBJ1-6 TRBV7-9 NA TRBD1 CASSGRTGDNSPLHF TGTGCCAGCAGCGGCAGGACAGGGGATAATTCACCCCTCCACTTT
TRBJ2-2 TRBV5-1 NA NA CATSWADRGTGELFF TGCGCCACCTCATGGGCGGATCGGGGCACCGGGGAGCTGTTTTTT
TRBJ2-2 TRBV30 NA NA CAWTVGLRVGELFF TGTGCCTGGACCGTAGGGCTAAGAGTGGGGGAGCTGTTTTTT
TRBJ2-3 TRBV4-2 NA TRBD1 CASSLSGGVTDTQYF TGTGCCAGCAGCCTTTCAGGGGGAGTCACAGATACGCAGTATTTT
TRBJ2-7 TRBV7-2 NA NA CASSLAMPSGNEQYF TGTGCCAGCAGCTTAGCCATGCCCTCAGGGAACGAGCAGTACTTC
TRBJ1-1 TRBV7-8 NA NA CASSLARGWGDEAFF TGTGCCAGCAGCTTAGCGCGAGGGTGGGGGGATGAAGCTTTCTTT
TRBJ1-5 TRBV5-1 NA NA CASSLDPGGQPQHF TGCGCCAGCAGCTTGGACCCGGGAGGGCAGCCCCAGCATTTT
TRBJ1-2 TRBV27 NA TRBD1 CASSLYGGSGTGNGYTF TGTGCCAGCAGTTTATATGGTGGATCCGGGACAGGGAATGGCTACACCTTC
TRBJ2-1 TRBV9 NA TRBD2 CASSETSGRPSSYNEQFF TGTGCCAGCAGCGAGACTAGCGGGAGACCGAGCTCCTACAATGAGCAGTTCTTC
TRBJ2-2 TRBV19 NA NA CASSSSGANTGELFF TGTGCCAGTAGTTCCTCCGGGGCCAACACCGGGGAGCTGTTTTTT
TRBJ1-2 TRBV28 NA NA CASSFRQGLYGYTF TGTGCCAGCAGTTTTAGGCAGGGCCTCTATGGCTACACCTTC
TRBJ2-5 TRBV28 NA NA CASSLRLETQYF TGTGCCAGCAGCCTACGACTGGAGACCCAGTACTTC
TRBJ1-2 TRBV30 NA NA CAWRSIRPSVTF TGTGCCTGGAGGTCAATAAGGCCTTCCGTCACCTTC
TRBJ2-1 TRBV30 NA TRBD2 CAWRPTSGKSYNEQFF TGTGCCTGGAGACCTACTAGCGGGAAGTCCTACAATGAGCAGTTCTTC
TRBJ1-2 TRBV5-4 NA NA CASSYPDHGYTF TGTGCCAGCAGCTACCCAGACCATGGCTACACCTTC
TRBJ1-4 TRBV28 NA TRBD1 CASRDRSNEKLFF TGTGCCAGCAGGGACAGGAGTAATGAAAAACTGTTTTTT
TRBJ2-3 TRBV11-2 once TRBD2 CASSYRGDTDTQYF TGTGCCAGCAGCTACCGGGGGGACACAGATACGCAGTATTTT
TRBJ2-2 TRBV19 NA TRBD1 CASRGQGALRVTGELFF TGTGCCAGTAGGGGACAGGGGGCCTTGAGAGTGACCGGGGAGCTGTTTTTT
TRBJ2-1 TRBV19 few TRBD2 CASSIEGLAGSEQFF TGTGCCAGTAGTATAGAGGGACTAGCGGGAAGTGAGCAGTTCTTC
TRBJ1-6 TRBV18 NA NA CASSPRGGDNSPLHF TGTGCCAGCTCACCACGGGGGGGAGATAATTCACCCCTCCACTTT
TRBJ2-5 TRBV7-2 NA TRBD1 CASSTGQGAHWETQYF TGTGCCAGCAGCACCGGACAGGGGGCGCATTGGGAGACCCAGTACTTC
TRBJ2-1 TRBV10-3 NA TRBD2 CAIRDVAGGGNEQFF TGTGCCATCAGGGACGTAGCGGGAGGAGGCAATGAGCAGTTCTTC
TRBJ1-1 TRBV6-5 NA TRBD1 CASSYGPAGGNTEAFF TGTGCCAGCAGTTACGGCCCTGCAGGGGGGAACACTGAAGCTTTCTTT
TRBJ1-3 TRBV7-2 NA NA CASRGLAQTGNTIYF TGTGCCAGTAGGGGATTAGCGCAGACTGGAAACACCATATATTTT
TRBJ2-2 TRBV7-2 NA TRBD2 CASSLVGLAGLNTGELFF TGTGCCAGCAGCTTAGTGGGACTAGCGGGGCTGAACACCGGGGAGCTGTTTTTT
TRBJ2-3 TRBV6-5 once NA CASSYGGSTDTQYF TGTGCCAGCAGTTACGGCGGTAGCACAGATACGCAGTATTTT
TRBJ2-3 TRBV7-2 NA NA CASSWGGSDTQYF TGTGCCAGCAGCTGGGGGGGCTCAGATACGCAGTATTTT
TRBJ2-3 TRBV15 NA NA CATKGQGIDTQYF TGTGCCACCAAGGGGCAGGGGATAGATACGCAGTATTTT
TRBJ2-5 TRBV9 once TRBD2 CASSVGVGGGGAGTQYF TGTGCCAGCAGCGTAGGAGTAGGTGGCGGGGGGGCAGGGACCCAGTACTTC
TRBJ2-2 TRBV9 NA NA CASSLTLGAGELFF TGTGCCAGCAGCTTAACCCTGGGGGCCGGGGAGCTGTTTTTT
TRBJ1-2 TRBV7-7 NA NA CASSSRDGPYGYTF TGTGCCAGCAGCTCAAGAGATGGACCGTATGGCTACACCTTC
TRBJ1-1 TRBV18 NA NA CASSPRGEANTEAFF TGTGCCAGCTCACCACGGGGGGAAGCGAACACTGAAGCTTTCTTT
TRBJ2-1 TRBV14 NA NA CASSQDLQGRYEQFF TGTGCCAGCAGCCAAGATCTACAGGGTCGATATGAGCAGTTCTTC
TRBJ1-6 TRBV2 NA NA CASRGRPPLHF TGTGCCAGCCGGGGGCGGCCACCCCTCCACTTT
TRBJ1-1 TRBV5-4 NA NA CASSLRATASNTEAFF TGTGCCAGCAGCTTGCGTGCGACAGCGTCAAACACTGAAGCTTTCTTT
TRBJ2-4 TRBV2 NA NA CASSGDTTNIQYF TGTGCCAGCAGTGGGGACACCACAAACATTCAGTACTTC
TRBJ2-3 TRBV28 NA NA CASSLSSQGTDTQYF TGTGCCAGCAGTTTGAGTAGTCAAGGCACAGATACGCAGTATTTT
TRBJ1-3 TRBV4-1 NA TRBD1 CASSRDSNSGNTIYF TGCGCCAGCAGTCGGGACAGCAACTCTGGAAACACCATATATTTT
TRBJ1-3 TRBV7-2 NA TRBD1 CASSEQGSSGNTIYF TGTGCCAGCAGCGAACAGGGGTCCTCTGGAAACACCATATATTTT
TRBJ1-4 TRBV9 NA TRBD1 CASSATGLNEKLFF TGTGCCAGCAGCGCGACAGGGTTGAATGAAAAACTGTTTTTT
TRBJ1-5 TRBV28 NA NA CASSYAGGNQPQHF TGTGCCAGCAGTTATGCCGGGGGCAATCAGCCCCAGCATTTT
TRBJ1-4 TRBV6-4 NA NA CASSEGRSTNEKLFF TGTGCCAGCAGTGAAGGCCGTTCAACTAATGAAAAACTGTTTTTT
TRBJ2-3 TRBV28 NA NA CASSLAGSRTDTQYF TGTGCCAGCAGTTTAGCGGGGAGCCGCACAGATACGCAGTATTTT
TRBJ2-3 TRBV7-3 NA TRBD1 CASSLAGTGGKDTQYF TGTGCCAGCAGCTTAGCTGGGACAGGGGGTAAGGATACGCAGTATTTT
TRBJ2-7 TRBV7-9 NA NA CASSLAAVSYEQYF TGTGCCAGCAGCTTAGCGGCTGTCTCCTACGAGCAGTACTTC
TRBJ1-2 TRBV25-1 NA NA CASTGGRLEGYTF TGTGCCAGCACCGGGGGCAGATTAGAGGGCTACACCTTC
TRBJ2-1 TRBV18 NA TRBD1 CASSWTGTGGYNEQFF TGTGCCAGCTCATGGACAGGGACAGGGGGCTACAATGAGCAGTTCTTC
TRBJ2-7 TRBV5-6 few NA CASSLLQGTYEQYF TGTGCCAGCAGCTTACTGCAGGGGACTTACGAGCAGTACTTC
TRBJ1-1 TRBV4-3 few NA CASSQDRNTEAFF TGCGCCAGCAGCCAAGACAGGAACACTGAAGCTTTCTTT
TRBJ2-1 TRBV5-4 NA NA CASSSRRSSYNEQFF TGTGCCAGCAGCTCTCGACGGAGCTCCTACAATGAGCAGTTCTTC